This T cell receptor beta chain emerged from a study of T cell responses to AZD1222 COVID-19 vaccine. Whole-study findings and limits: Unmutated regions of variants are reportedly targeted by nearly half of spike-specific TCRs.

This CDR3 is 13 amino acids long. V was clipped by 2 bases and J by 3 bases, with 8 bases between them. The germline CDR1 and CDR2 sequences are SGHDT and YYEEEE. Details on this clone: The antigen remains undetermined.

Data came from immunoSEQ multiplex PCR; TCRdb stores just in-frame clones and leaves some out. The data hold around 130,000 clones, with roughly 87% observed a single time. Researchers grouped second doses given at about 4 or about 12 weeks into one pool. The TCR originated in an adult who received the AZD1222 COVID-19 vaccine. The rearrangement uses TRBV5-6 and TRBJ1-2; D remains ambiguous. The starting material was peripheral blood, obtained 28 days after the second AZD1222 dose. The CDR3, as DNA: TGTGCCAGCAGCTTTCCCCTCGACTATGGCTACACCTTC. Translating gives CASSFPLDYGYTF.